The 18 T cell receptor beta chains in this list originate from one sample, sequenced in a study of neurological immune-mediated disorders. TCRdb re-derived calls from the 5' RACE reads in MiXCR, one entry per CDR3 protein. This sample yields 45,000 to 65,000 distinct CDR3 sequences, of which around 3.3% are seen a single time; 5.9% belongs to the top ten. The specimen sequenced was PBMCs. The receptors stem from a man aged 40-55 years with multiple sclerosis.

The chain recombines TRBV5-6 with TRBJ2-3; D ambiguous. Trimming removed 5 bases at V and 0 bases at J, with 10 bases between. The CDR3 is 14 residues long. Germline values: CDR1 SGHDT, CDR2 YYEEEE. CDR3 nucleotides: TGTGCCAGCAGGAATAGCACCAGCACAGATACGCAGTATTTT. This translates into CASRNSTSTDTQYF.

As to this clonotype: A read error may explain this, as a much larger clone is one base away. The V gene is TRBV3-1, the J gene TRBJ2-1; tentatively, D is TRBD1 or TRBD2 (5 bases each). The length of the CDR3 is 10 residues. Trimming removed 9 bases from V and 7 bases from J, with 7 bases in between. Germline V gives CDR1 LGHDT, CDR2 YNNKEL (reference sequence). The CDR3 loop is CARGENEQFF. CDR3 nucleotides: TGTGCCAGAGGGGAGAATGAGCAGTTCTTC.

This clonotype was seen ten or more times. The chain uses TRBV6-1 and TRBJ1-2; no clear D. Germline CDR1 MNHNS, CDR2 SASEGT. The CDR3 spans 15 residues. Trimming stripped 1 base from V and 2 bases from J, with 11 bases between. The CDR3 spells CASSEGSGTNYGYTF. The CDR3, as DNA: TGTGCCAGCAGTGAAGGGTCGGGCACGAACTATGGCTACACCTTC.

Notes on this clonotype: This may arise from a read error, as a much more abundant clone is one base away. Without the conserved terminal phenylalanine or tryptophan, this CDR3 likely stems from a read error. J is TRBJ2-3 and V is TRBV20-1; the match to TRBD2 covers 10 bases. Germline CDR1 and CDR2: DFQATT and SNEGSKA (reference sequence). The CDR3 loop spans 14 amino acids. With 3 bases clipped from V and 3 bases from J, the junction kept 3 bases outside the gene matches. CDR3 sequence: CSARGLAWTDTQYS. CDR3 coding DNA: TGCAGTGCTAGGGGACTAGCGTGGACAGATACGCAGTATTCT.

This clonotype was recorded at least ten times. The J gene is TRBJ1-1, the V gene TRBV6-5; no reliable D call. Per the germline V gene, CDR1 is MNHEY and CDR2 is SVGAGI. This CDR3 contains 15 residues. V was clipped by 0 bases and J by 2 bases, with 10 bases between them. CDR3 protein: CASSYSRRVNTEAFF. As DNA, the CDR3 is TGTGCCAGCAGTTACTCGCGCCGGGTCAACACTGAAGCTTTCTTT.

This clonotype was picked up many times. J is TRBJ2-7 and V is TRBV11-3; 7 bases line up with TRBD1. V was pared by 2 bases and J by 7 bases, with 8 bases of the junction left unmatched. The CDR3 consists of 14 residues. From germline, CDR1 is SGHNT and CDR2 YENEEA. The CDR3: CASSLRHGTEEQYF. CDR3 coding DNA: TGTGCCAGCAGCTTACGCCACGGGACAGAGGAGCAGTACTTC.

Many counts were recorded for this clonotype. The chain links TRBV3-1 to TRBJ2-1; D is undetermined. CDR1 is LGHDT and CDR2 is YNNKEL in the germline V gene (reference sequence). CDR3 length: 15 amino acids. V lost 7 bases to trimming and J lost 1 base, with 14 bases between them. CDR3 amino acids: CASTVDMISYNEQFF. The CDR3 region has the DNA TGTGCCAGCACCGTCGACATGATATCCTACAATGAGCAGTTCTTC.

This clonotype was seen ten or more times. The V gene is TRBV5-6, the J gene TRBJ2-5; D call uncertain. This CDR3 comprises 13 residues. Trimming cost V 2 bases and J 7 bases, with 12 bases left between them. From germline, CDR1 is SGHDT and CDR2 YYEEEE. This chain's CDR3 is CASSFRRGATQYF. The CDR3 coding sequence is TGTGCCAGCAGCTTCAGGAGAGGTGCGACCCAGTACTTC.

This clonotype was counted many times. Here the CDR3 reads CASSQDRPGTGMLGETQYF. The DNA for the CDR3 is TGTGCCAGCAGCCAAGATCGGCCCGGGACAGGCATGTTAGGAGAGACCCAGTACTTC. V usage is TRBV3-1 and J usage is TRBJ2-5; 8 bases are shared with TRBD1. This CDR3 contains 19 residues. The V segment lost 0 bases and the J segment 4 bases; nucleotides outside the gene matches: 16. Germline lookup yields CDR1 LGHDT and CDR2 YNNKEL (reference sequence).

This clonotype occurred many times. The rearrangement uses TRBV20-1 and TRBJ1-1, with unresolved D. CDR3 length: 12 residues. Germline assignment: CDR1 DFQATT and CDR2 SNEGSKA (reference sequence). V lost 0 bases, J lost 5 bases, and 7 bases lay in between. The DNA for the CDR3 is TGCAGTGCTAGAGATCTGGGAACTGAAGCTTTCTTT. Protein: CSARDLGTEAFF.

This clonotype showed up many times. The rearrangement links TRBV4-1 to TRBJ1-1; the D is unclear. Trimming took 0 bases from V and 5 from J, leaving 13 bases between them. CDR1 and CDR2 from the germline V gene are MGHRA and YSYEKL. There are 15 residues in the CDR3. The CDR3 DNA is TGCGCCAGCAGCCAAGAACACCAGGTTTCAACTGAAGCTTTCTTT. This gives the protein CASSQEHQVSTEAFF.

The table lists this clonotype with many counts. The chain employs TRBV12-3 or TRBV12-4 and TRBJ1-6; D is ambiguous. Trimming stripped 0 bases from V and 10 bases from J, with 10 bases between. The CDR3 spans 14 residues. The CDR3 sequence: CASSLATHRSPLHF. CDR3 bases: TGTGCCAGCAGTTTAGCGACCCACCGGTCACCCCTCCACTTT.

This clonotype was seen repeatedly, ten times or more. The chain employs TRBV20-1 and TRBJ2-3; possible D gene TRBD1, 6 bases. Trimming cost V 7 bases and J 2 bases, with 19 bases left between them. This CDR3 spans 15 amino acids. From germline, CDR1 is DFQATT and CDR2 SNEGSKA (reference sequence). The CDR3: CSVREAQGYTDTQYF. The CDR3 DNA reads as TGCAGTGTGAGAGAGGCACAGGGTTACACAGATACGCAGTATTTT.

This clonotype has a handful of counts. V and J are TRBV30 and TRBJ2-7, with no clear D. V lost 2 bases, J lost 1 base, and 3 bases lay in between. This CDR3 is 11 amino acids long. Germline V gene data show CDR1 as GTSNPN and CDR2 as SVGIG (reference sequence). The CDR3 protein is CAWSTSYEQYF. The CDR3 region has the DNA TGTGCCTGGAGTACATCCTACGAGCAGTACTTC.

This clonotype was observed at least ten times. The chain recombines TRBV6-5 with TRBJ2-7; 9 nucleotides agree with TRBD1. Germline loops: CDR1 MNHEY, CDR2 SVGAGI. This CDR3 has 15 amino acids. J lost 6 bases, V lost 6 bases, and 12 bases had no gene match. This CDR3 reads CASSATGTGLREQYF. The CDR3 region has the DNA TGTGCCAGCAGCGCTACCGGGACAGGGCTTCGCGAGCAGTACTTC.

Ten or more counts support this clonotype. J is TRBJ2-3 and V is TRBV5-1; no firm D call. The CDR3 has 12 amino acids. V gave up 2 bases and J gave up 5 bases, with 6 bases separating them. CDR1 is SGHRS and CDR2 is YFSETQ in the germline V gene. CDR3 coding DNA: TGCGCCAGCAGCTTTCTGGGAGATACGCAGTATTTT. Translating it yields CASSFLGDTQYF.

This clonotype was detected a few times. A much larger clone differs by one base, so this may be a read error. CDR3 DNA: TGTGCCGTAAGACGGGAAGGCCCCTACGAGCAGTACTTC. Amino acids: CAVRREGPYEQYF. The chain has TRBV25-1 and TRBJ2-7, with D possibly being TRBD2 (5 bases). Germline V gene lookup returns CDR1 MGHDK and CDR2 SYGVNS. The CDR3 spans 13 residues. Trimming pared 11 bases from V and 2 bases from J, leaving 16 bases between.

This clonotype was found many times. The chain uses TRBV24-1 and TRBJ2-1; 9 bases align to TRBD1. V shed 3 bases, J shed 6 bases, and the junction held 11 bases outside the gene matches. The V gene's germline CDR1 is KGHDR and CDR2 SFDVKD. The CDR3 has 17 amino acids. CDR3 DNA: TGTGCCACCAGTGATCCCACAGGGGGCGCATCAATCAATGAGCAGTTCTTC. Its protein is CATSDPTGGASINEQFF.